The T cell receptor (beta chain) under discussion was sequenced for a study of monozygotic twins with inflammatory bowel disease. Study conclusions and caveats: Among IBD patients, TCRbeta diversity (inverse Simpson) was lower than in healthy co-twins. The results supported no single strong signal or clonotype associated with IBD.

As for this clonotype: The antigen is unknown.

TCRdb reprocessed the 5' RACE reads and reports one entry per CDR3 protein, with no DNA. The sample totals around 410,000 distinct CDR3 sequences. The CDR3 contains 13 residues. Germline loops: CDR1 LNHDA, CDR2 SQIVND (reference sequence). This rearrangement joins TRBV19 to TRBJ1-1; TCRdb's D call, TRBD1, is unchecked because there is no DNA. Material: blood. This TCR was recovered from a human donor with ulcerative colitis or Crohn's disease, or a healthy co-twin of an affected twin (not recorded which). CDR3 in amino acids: CASNPTGRTEAFF.